Below are 16 T cell receptor beta chains sequenced from a single sample in a study of early T cells in non-severe SARS-CoV-2 infection. TCRdb recomputed calls from the 5' RACE reads with MiXCR, one row per CDR3 protein. Of under 85,000 distinct CDR3 sequences in the sample, approximately 10% are singletons; the top ten hold 5% to 7%. Source: whole blood, taken at baseline. These receptors were taken from an adult who was a healthcare worker with PCR-confirmed SARS-CoV-2 infection or an uninfected control (not recorded which).

This clonotype was observed at least ten times. The V and J genes are TRBV13 and TRBJ1-2; 7 nucleotides agree with TRBD1. V lost 8 bases to trimming and J lost 1 base; unmatched junction nucleotides: 7. The CDR3 has 14 amino acids. CDR1 and CDR2 from the germline V gene are PRHDT and FYEKMQ (reference sequence). The CDR3 nucleotides are TGTGCCAGCTCCAGGGGGGAGAATAACTATGGCTACACCTTC. Amino acid sequence: CASSRGENNYGYTF.

In this sample, this clonotype turned up a few times. CDR3 DNA: TGTGCCAGCAGCTTTGCGGGGGGACTAGTCGTGGAGCAGTACTTC. Protein sequence: CASSFAGGLVVEQYF. This chain joins TRBV5-4 and TRBJ2-7; 8 positions agree with TRBD2. Germline trimming cut 2 bases from V and 7 bases from J; bases unmatched to any gene: 11. The germline CDR1 and CDR2 sequences are SGHNT and YYREEE (reference sequence). The CDR3 totals 15 residues.

This clonotype was seen many times. The chain combines TRBV7-2 with TRBJ2-5, with D maybe TRBD1 (5 bases). This CDR3 contains 15 residues. CDR1 SGHTA and CDR2 FQGNSA come from the germline V gene. V lost 3 bases, J lost 1 base, and 12 bases lay in between. The CDR3 region has the DNA TGTGCCAGCAGCTTGTGGTTCAGGGCCCAAGAGACCCAGTACTTC. It is translated as CASSLWFRAQETQYF.

This clonotype has more than one count but fewer than ten. The rearrangement links TRBV15 to TRBJ1-5, with a tentative D call TRBD1 (5 bases). Germline lookup yields CDR1 LNHNV and CDR2 YYDKDF (reference sequence). The CDR3 is made up of 14 amino acids. V was clipped by 8 bases and J by 5 bases, with 16 bases between them. For the CDR3, the DNA is TGTGCCACCGACCCGGGGGGGAACTATCAGCCCCAGCATTTT. This encodes CATDPGGNYQPQHF.

This clonotype was picked up a small number of times. The chain recombines TRBV18 with TRBJ1-5; D perhaps matches TRBD1 (6 bases). CDR3 size: 15 residues. The germline CDR1 and CDR2 sequences are KGHSH and LQKENI. Trimming removed 6 bases at V and 3 bases at J, with 15 bases between. CDR3: CASSQDSGVNQPQHF. CDR3 coding DNA: TGTGCCAGCTCTCAAGACTCAGGGGTCAATCAGCCCCAGCATTTT.

Only a few counts were recorded for this clonotype. The chain employs TRBV6-2 or TRBV6-3 and TRBJ1-5, with D perhaps TRBD1 (6 bases). Germline V gene data show CDR1 as MNHEY and CDR2 as SVGEGT. V lost 4 bases and J lost 3, with 13 bases in between. This CDR3 comprises 15 residues. The chain's CDR3 is CASSLGGGYNQPQHF. CDR3 nucleotides: TGTGCCAGCAGTTTAGGGGGTGGATACAATCAGCCCCAGCATTTT.

This clonotype appeared many times. The rearrangement joins TRBV9 to TRBJ2-7; D gene ambiguous. The CDR3 contains 15 residues. Germline V gene data show CDR1 as SGDLS and CDR2 as YYNGEE. Trimming took 4 bases from V and 0 from J, leaving 14 bases between them. The CDR3 loop reads CASSSSFSRSYEQYF. CDR3 sequence (DNA): TGTGCCAGCAGCTCCAGTTTTAGTCGCTCCTACGAGCAGTACTTC.

The chain links TRBV11-2 to TRBJ2-1; D gene ambiguous. CDR1 is SGHAT, CDR2 FQNNGV, per germline. The V end was cut by 8 bases, the J end by 5 bases, with 13 bases between. There are 13 residues in the CDR3. The CDR3 region is CASGIWKDNEQFF. CDR3 nucleotide sequence: TGTGCCAGCGGGATTTGGAAGGACAATGAGCAGTTCTTC. Combining the CDR3 with reference TRBV11-2 and TRBJ2-1 gives the whole variable domain EAGVAQSPRYKIIEKRQSVAFWCNPISGHATLYWYQQILGQGPKLLIQFQNNGVVDDSQLPKDRFSAERLKGVDSTLKIQPAKLEDSAVYLCASGIWKDNEQFFGPGTRLTVL.

The chain employs TRBV10-3 and TRBJ2-4; possibly TRBD1 or TRBD2 for D (5 bases each). Trimming removed 6 bases at V and 4 bases at J, with 19 bases between. The CDR3 loop spans 16 amino acids. Germline CDR1 ENHRY, CDR2 SYGVKD. CDR3 sequence (DNA): TGTGCCATCAGAGGGGACGGCCAAACGACAAAAAACATTCAGTACTTC. Translation gives CAIRGDGQTTKNIQYF.

This clonotype was seen many times. The chain is built from TRBV7-2 and TRBJ2-7; 10 nucleotides line up with TRBD2. The CDR3 contains 18 residues. Losses at the gene ends were 1 base for V and 0 bases for J; bases not matched to a gene: 9. Germline loops: CDR1 SGHTA, CDR2 FQGNSA. The CDR3 bases are TGTGCCAGCAGCTTAGGGTCTAGCGGGAGCAGATTCTCCTACGAGCAGTACTTC. It specifies CASSLGSSGSRFSYEQYF. The entire variable domain, with the rest obtained from reference TRBV7-2 and TRBJ2-7, is as follows: GAGVSQSPSNKVTEKGKDVELRCDPISGHTALYWYRQSLGQGLEFLIYFQGNSAPDKSGLPSDRFSAERTGGSVSTLTIQRTQQEDSAVYLCASSLGSSGSRFSYEQYFGPGTRLTVT.

The table lists this clonotype with a few counts. V and J are TRBV7-3 and TRBJ1-1, with TRBD1 matching 9 bases. V was clipped by 5 bases and J by 0 bases; unmatched bases: 4. This CDR3 comprises 15 residues. Germline loops: CDR1 SGHTA, CDR2 FQGTGA. The CDR3 region is CASSLTGGVNTEAFF. CDR3 sequence (DNA): TGTGCCAGCAGCCTTACAGGGGGCGTGAACACTGAAGCTTTCTTT.

This clonotype was detected many times. J is TRBJ2-3 and V is TRBV6-5; maybe TRBD2 (5 bases). Trimming removed 5 bases at V and 9 bases at J, with 18 bases between. The V gene's germline CDR1 is MNHEY and CDR2 SVGAGI. The CDR3 totals 14 residues. The CDR3 loop reads CASSDGPGSRTQYF. CDR3 coding DNA: TGTGCCAGCAGTGACGGACCGGGGTCTCGGACGCAGTATTTT.

This clonotype has only a few counts. The rearrangement joins TRBV7-2 to TRBJ2-7; 7 bases align to TRBD1. V dropped 5 bases and J dropped 2; count of bases not matched to a gene: 9. There are 15 residues in the CDR3. Germline lookup yields CDR1 SGHTA and CDR2 FQGNSA. The CDR3 region is CASSPQTGLTYEQYF. CDR3 nucleotide sequence: TGTGCCAGCAGCCCGCAGACAGGGCTCACCTACGAGCAGTACTTC.

This clonotype showed up many times. This chain joins TRBV24-1 and TRBJ2-3; 8 nucleotides match TRBD1. The CDR3 extends over 15 amino acids. V was pared by 2 bases and J by 8 bases, with 8 bases of the junction left unmatched. CDR1 is KGHDR, CDR2 SFDVKD, per germline. CDR3 protein: CATSDSRTGLSTQYF. The CDR3 DNA sequence: TGTGCCACCAGTGATTCCCGGACAGGGCTTTCTACGCAGTATTTT.

This clonotype appeared many times. This sequence joins TRBV5-5 and TRBJ1-4; maybe TRBD1 (5 bases). CDR1 is SGHKS, CDR2 YYEKEE, per germline (reference sequence). The V end was cut by 5 bases, the J end by 5 bases, with 16 bases between. This CDR3 region has 15 residues. CDR3 sequence reads: CASRSAQGGNEKLFF. CDR3 DNA sequence: TGTGCCAGCAGATCGGCGCAGGGCGGAAATGAAAAACTGTTTTTT.

This clonotype was found many times. The chain uses TRBV12-2 and TRBJ2-3; TRBD2 is the table's D call, not checked against the DNA. TRBV12-2 is annotated as a pseudogene. The CDR3 spans 14 residues. The CDR3 loop reads CATSARGSTDTQYF. The CDR3 bases are TGTGCAACCTCAGCGCGGGGTAGCACAGATACGCAGTATTTT.